The source of this T cell receptor (beta chain) is a study of cytomegalovirus exposure and HLA in healthy donors. This clone has just a few counts. Its antigen is not identified. Overall study results and limits: Later work found that TCR association rates differed between HLA loci; DRB1 had the most and HLA-C the fewest. The authors considered a cluster of highly shared sequence variants likely to be a sequencing artifact. A later analysis showed HLA-associated TCR beta chains outstripping equally common others in clonal expansion.

V was shortened by 1 base and J by 2 bases, with 13 bases between the two germline ends. This CDR3 has 15 residues. The germline CDR1 and CDR2 sequences are SGHDT and YYEEEE. Both 60 Vbeta primers and 13 Jbeta primers went into the PCR. Per the original data handling: As a later analysis found, there were 78 million or so unique TCR beta chains, of which around 9.9 million were shared. Repertoires were generated with immunoSEQ multiplex PCR, while TCRdb's copy carries only in-frame clones and drops some. V, J and clone size derive from that table, while D and trimming were established from the DNA sequence. The sample lists about 90,000 clones, roughly 70% occurring once.

Sequenced material: PBMCs. The receptor comes from a man in his thirties or forties in good health and CMV-seropositive. This sequence joins TRBV5-6 and TRBJ2-7; TRBD1 is a possible D gene (6 bases). DNA of the CDR3: TGTGCCAGCAGCTTGTGGCAGGGGTTTCCCTACGAGCAGTACTTC. It specifies CASSLWQGFPYEQYF.